This passage covers 15 T cell receptor beta chains from one sample sequenced in a study of human T cells and chemical hapten exposure. The time point denotes: patch test 1, 2 weeks after DPC sensitization. As to treatment: therapeutic diphenylcyclopropenone sensitization with weekly scalp DPC. TCRdb re-analysed the RACE reads in MiXCR, keeping a single row per CDR3 protein. Here the sample spans some 190,000 distinct CDR3 sequences, approximately 20% being singletons. Sequenced material: whole blood, taken in connection with sensitization to the hapten diphenylcyclopropenone (DPC). Source of these receptors: a woman in her 50s with alopecia areata. Some clones in this sample may be carry-over from other donors' samples.

This clonotype appeared many times. The chain joins TRBV5-8 to TRBJ2-5, with TRBD2 matching 7 bases. The CDR3 totals 15 residues. V gave up 4 bases and J gave up 5 bases; unmatched junction bases: 11. Germline V gene sequence: CDR1 SGHTS, CDR2 YDEGEE. The CDR3 region has the DNA TGTGCCAGCAGCCTCGGAAGGCAGGGAGGGGAGACCCAGTACTTC. It specifies CASSLGRQGGETQYF.

A single count supports this clonotype. A much larger clone sits a single nucleotide away, making a read error possible. This chain uses TRBV5-1 with TRBJ1-2; 7 nucleotides agree with TRBD1. This CDR3 has 15 residues. Germline V gene sequence: CDR1 SGHRS, CDR2 YFSETQ. The CDR3 region is CASSLGFSGDSGYNF. The CDR3 coding sequence is TGCGCCAGCAGCTTGGGTTTTTCAGGGGACAGTGGCTACAACTTC.

This clonotype has more than one count but fewer than ten. The rearrangement uses TRBV20-1 and TRBJ2-3; TRBD2 agrees at 8 bases. V shed 5 bases, J shed 0 bases, and the junction held 10 bases outside the gene matches. CDR1 DFQATT and CDR2 SNEGSKA come from the germline V gene (reference sequence). CDR3 length equals 16 residues. The CDR3 loop reads CSAPPRGGFSTDTQYF. In DNA, the CDR3 is TGCAGTGCTCCCCCCCGGGGGGGTTTTAGCACAGATACGCAGTATTTT.

The chain employs TRBV9 and TRBJ1-6; 10 nucleotides align to TRBD1. V was pared by 4 bases and J by 12 bases, with 10 bases of the junction left unmatched. The length of the CDR3 is 15 residues. Germline CDR1 and CDR2: SGDLS and YYNGEE. The CDR3 loop reads CASSSAGTGDVPLHF. In nucleotides, the CDR3 is TGTGCCAGCAGCTCCGCCGGGACAGGGGATGTACCCCTCCACTTT.

The chain carries TRBV6-1 and TRBJ2-7, with a tentative D call TRBD2 (6 bases). Trimming shortened V by 0 bases and J by 1 base, and 10 bases separated the two germline ends. In germline, CDR1 is MNHNS, CDR2 SASEGT. The CDR3 is 15 amino acids. CDR3 region: CASSEARRVSYEQYF. The CDR3 region has the DNA TGTGCCAGCAGTGAAGCGAGGAGGGTTTCCTACGAGCAGTACTTC.

The table lists this clonotype with many counts. This sequence joins TRBV20-1 and TRBJ2-2, with TRBD1 matching over 8 bases. Per germline, CDR1 DFQATT and CDR2 SNEGSKA (reference sequence). The V and J ends lost 1 base and 5 bases, in that order; junction bases with no gene match: 3. This CDR3 is built from 14 residues. The CDR3 nucleotides read TGCAGTGCTAGAGGACAGGGGCGTACCGGGGAGCTGTTTTTT. It yields the protein CSARGQGRTGELFF.

The CDR3 nucleotides are TGTGCCAGCAGTGCATACAGTACCACAGATACGCAGTATTTT. Translated: CASSAYSTTDTQYF. The rearrangement links TRBV2 to TRBJ2-3; D call uncertain. Germline CDR1 reads SNHLY; CDR2 reads FYNNEI. The V gene lost 4 bases and the J gene lost 2 bases, with 10 bases spanning the gap. The CDR3 loop spans 14 amino acids.

This clonotype has just a few counts. This sequence joins TRBV6-6 and TRBJ2-3, with TRBD1 identical over 8 bases. Germline V gives CDR1 MNHNY, CDR2 SVGAGI (reference sequence). The CDR3 has 17 amino acids. The trim removed 2 bases at V and 2 bases at J, leaving 9 bases unmatched. The CDR3 here is CASSYHRQGTHTDTQYF. The CDR3 DNA sequence: TGTGCCAGCAGTTACCATCGACAGGGGACCCACACAGATACGCAGTATTTT.

The chain has TRBV25-1 and TRBJ1-1; no reliable D call. The germline V gene encodes CDR1 MGHDK and CDR2 SYGVNS. The CDR3 has 13 amino acids. Trimming removed 4 bases at V and 1 base at J, with 7 bases between. In DNA, the CDR3 is TGTGCCAGCAGTGGACTCTGGAACACTGAAGCTTTCTTT. Residues: CASSGLWNTEAFF.

This rearrangement joins TRBV5-1 to TRBJ2-7; 7 bases map to TRBD1. Per the germline V gene, CDR1 is SGHRS and CDR2 is YFSETQ. V dropped 2 bases and J dropped 3; count of bases not matched to a gene: 2. This CDR3 spans 13 amino acids. In DNA form, the CDR3 reads TGCGCCAGCAGCTTCGGACAGGACTACGAGCAGTACTTC. This gives the protein CASSFGQDYEQYF.

This clonotype was seen a handful of times. This sequence joins TRBV20-1 and TRBJ2-7; the D gene is possibly TRBD1 (6 bases). The germline V gene encodes CDR1 DFQATT and CDR2 SNEGSKA (reference sequence). The CDR3 covers 19 residues. V was pared by 3 bases and J by 1 base, with 28 bases between. CDR3 sequence: CSASGVTGKTQRGSYEQYF. The CDR3 DNA reads TGCAGTGCTAGTGGGGTGACAGGAAAGACCCAACGGGGTTCCTACGAGCAGTACTTC.

Worth noting for this clonotype: Mismatch with germline at one junction end may stem from a read error. The chain has TRBV29-1 and TRBJ2-1; TRBD2 matches 9 bases. The CDR3 has 14 amino acids. The germline V gene has CDR1 SQVTM and CDR2 ANQGSEA. The CDR3 loop is CSVLAGDSYNVQFF. For the CDR3, the DNA is TGCAGCGTCTTAGCGGGAGACAGCTACAATGTGCAGTTCTTC.

This clonotype was counted between two and nine times. The chain has TRBV10-2 and TRBJ2-7; D perhaps matches TRBD2 (6 bases). The CDR3 length is 12 residues. V lost 5 bases, J lost 5 bases, and 10 bases lay in between. From germline, CDR1 is WSHSY and CDR2 SAAADI. CDR3 sequence (DNA): TGCGCCAGCAGTACTAGCTACCACGAGCAGTACTTC. Translated: CASSTSYHEQYF.

The CDR3 protein is CSAMGQRTSGRNYHNEQFF. The CDR3 nucleotides are TGCAGTGCTATGGGCCAAAGGACTAGCGGGAGAAATTACCACAATGAGCAGTTCTTC. J is TRBJ2-1 and V is TRBV20-1, with 13 bases lining up with TRBD2. The germline CDR1 and CDR2 sequences are DFQATT and SNEGSKA (reference sequence). V dropped 4 bases and J dropped 5; count of bases not matched to a gene: 17. The length of the CDR3 is 19 residues.

In its sample, this clonotype was seen a few times. The junction does not match germline at one end; this may be a read error. This chain uses TRBV9 with TRBJ2-3; 8 bases agree with TRBD2. The V gene's germline CDR1 is SGDLS and CDR2 YYNGEE. CDR3 size: 15 residues. The CDR3 DNA reads as TGTGCCAGCAGCGTAGGGGCGGGAGGCACTGATACGCAGTATTTT. Amino acids: CASSVGAGGTDTQYF. The complete variable domain, with remaining parts taken from reference TRBV9 and TRBJ2-3, reads DSGVTQTPKHLITATGQRVTLRCSPRSGDLSVYWYQQSLDQGLQFLIQYYNGEERAKGNILERFSAQQFPDLHSELNLSSLELGDSALYFCASSVGAGGTDTQYFGPGTRLTVL.